The T cell receptor (beta chain) under discussion was sequenced for a study of T cells in Graves' hyperthyroidism and ophthalmopathy. TCR beta CDR3 region amplification was performed from RNA transcripts. The HTBI primer set was used in a first-round RT-PCR of the TCR CDR3. TCRdb ran MiXCR on the multiplex PCR reads and lists one entry per CDR3 protein. This sample carries over 450,000 distinct CDR3 sequences, approximately 17% of them seen once, and the ten largest clones take roughly a sixth. This clonotype was counted a few times. Antigen specificity is unknown. Findings of the study overall: From stable hyperthyroidism, ophthalmopathy was separated by a 13 V-J model.

Germline V gene lookup returns CDR1 DFQATT and CDR2 SNEGSKA (reference sequence). Trimming cost V 7 bases and J 0 bases, with 15 bases left between them. This CDR3 spans 14 amino acids. The clonotype was recovered from a woman younger than 30 with Graves' ophthalmopathy. V gene TRBV20-1 combines with J gene TRBJ1-1, with no clear D. The sample was blood. CDR3 bases: TGCAGTGTCGGTCAGGTACAGATGAACACTGAAGCTTTCTTT. Translated: CSVGQVQMNTEAFF.